The present T cell receptor beta chain was sequenced within a study of shared clonotypes between healthy human individuals. The repertoire was sequenced with immunoSEQ multiplex PCR; TCRdb's copy has only in-frame clones and lacks some. The repertoire holds under 2,500,000 clones, with more than 90% as singletons. Regarding this clone: One end of the junction is discordant with germline, which a read error may explain.

The V gene's germline CDR1 is LNHDA and CDR2 SQIVND (reference sequence). The CDR3 covers 15 residues. The source is a man aged 18 to 29 in good health. The chain is built from TRBV19 and TRBJ1-6; 7 positions agree with TRBD1. The specimen was naive CD4+ T cells sorted from blood. As for subset: CD45RA+ positively selected. CDR3 sequence: CGSRTHRGANSPLHF. CDR3 coding DNA: TGTGGCAGTAGGACACACAGGGGCGCTAATTCACCCCTCCACTTT.